These T cell receptor beta chains were read from a single sample in a study of T cell responses to AZD1222 COVID-19 vaccine. Profiled with immunoSEQ multiplex PCR; TCRdb holds only in-frame clones, not every one. Of 87,000 or so clones listed, about 89% are singletons. Sequences were derived from peripheral blood, sampled on day 0 of AZD1222 vaccination. Receptor source: an adult in good health. CDR3s include the opening cysteine and the closing phenylalanine or tryptophan. The order of the fields is D gene, V gene, clone size, J gene, CDR3 protein, CDR3 DNA. The D gene is left open where the match is weak. Clone size is not always given. Where it is, it says once, few, many or a class for expanded clones.

D gene: .
V gene: TRBV3-1/TRBV3-2
clone size: .
J gene: TRBJ1-2
CDR3 protein: CASSQESRGYTF
CDR3 DNA: TGTGCCAGCAGCCAAGAGAGTCGTGGCTACACCTTC

D gene: .
V gene: TRBV5-6
clone size: .
J gene: TRBJ1-2
CDR3 protein: CASSLGARYGYTF
CDR3 DNA: TGTGCCAGCAGCTTGGGGGCAAGATATGGCTACACCTTC

D gene: .
V gene: TRBV10-2
clone size: .
J gene: TRBJ1-5
CDR3 protein: CASSGSILQPQHF
CDR3 DNA: TGCGCCAGCAGTGGGTCGATCCTCCAGCCCCAGCATTTT

D gene: TRBD1
V gene: TRBV6-5
clone size: .
J gene: TRBJ1-2
CDR3 protein: CASSQTWTGNYGYTF
CDR3 DNA: TGTGCCAGCAGTCAGACCTGGACAGGAAACTATGGCTACACCTTC

D gene: .
V gene: TRBV7-2
clone size: .
J gene: TRBJ1-1
CDR3 protein: CASSLDRSMNTEAFF
CDR3 DNA: TGTGCCAGCAGCCTCGACAGGAGCATGAACACTGAAGCTTTCTTT

D gene: .
V gene: TRBV6-5
clone size: .
J gene: TRBJ1-3
CDR3 protein: CASSQGGNTIYF
CDR3 DNA: TGTGCCAGCAGTCAGGGAGGAAACACCATATATTTT

D gene: .
V gene: TRBV7-2
clone size: .
J gene: TRBJ1-5
CDR3 protein: CASSSYNQPQHF
CDR3 DNA: TGTGCCAGCAGCTCCTATAATCAGCCCCAGCATTTT

D gene: .
V gene: TRBV5-1
clone size: .
J gene: TRBJ1-6
CDR3 protein: CASSLGTEYNSPLHF
CDR3 DNA: TGCGCCAGCAGCTTGGGGACAGAATATAATTCACCCCTCCACTTT

D gene: .
V gene: TRBV7-9
clone size: .
J gene: TRBJ1-1
CDR3 protein: CASSLVAGVNTEAFF
CDR3 DNA: TGTGCCAGCAGCTTAGTGGCAGGGGTAAACACTGAAGCTTTCTTT

D gene: .
V gene: TRBV18
clone size: .
J gene: TRBJ2-6
CDR3 protein: CASSPLPGSGANVLTF
CDR3 DNA: TGTGCCAGCTCACCACTTCCGGGCTCTGGGGCCAACGTCCTGACTTTC

D gene: .
V gene: TRBV30
clone size: .
J gene: TRBJ1-1
CDR3 protein: CASHRGGNTEAFF
CDR3 DNA: TGTGCCTCCCATAGGGGAGGTAACACTGAAGCTTTCTTT

D gene: TRBD2
V gene: TRBV10-1
clone size: .
J gene: TRBJ2-3
CDR3 protein: CASSEASGGVADTQYF
CDR3 DNA: TGCGCCAGCAGTGAGGCTAGCGGGGGGGTTGCAGATACGCAGTATTTT

D gene: .
V gene: TRBV6-1
clone size: once
J gene: TRBJ1-2
CDR3 protein: CASSEPTAVYGYTF
CDR3 DNA: TGTGCCAGCAGTGAACCGACCGCAGTCTATGGCTACACCTTC

D gene: .
V gene: TRBV19
clone size: .
J gene: TRBJ2-1
CDR3 protein: CASSREAWGDEQFF
CDR3 DNA: TGTGCCAGTAGCCGAGAGGCCTGGGGGGATGAGCAGTTCTTC

D gene: TRBD1
V gene: TRBV19
clone size: .
J gene: TRBJ2-2
CDR3 protein: CAIRDRNTGELFF
CDR3 DNA: TGTGCCATCCGGGACAGAAACACCGGGGAGCTGTTTTTT

D gene: .
V gene: TRBV30
clone size: .
J gene: TRBJ2-7
CDR3 protein: CAWGSTRWGDEQYF
CDR3 DNA: TGTGCCTGGGGTTCGACGCGGTGGGGGGACGAGCAGTACTTC

D gene: .
V gene: TRBV7-2
clone size: .
J gene: TRBJ1-4
CDR3 protein: CAIRRNEKLFF
CDR3 DNA: TGTGCCATCCGGCGGAATGAAAAACTGTTTTTT

D gene: .
V gene: TRBV19
clone size: once
J gene: TRBJ1-2
CDR3 protein: CASTALRAPYGYTF
CDR3 DNA: TGTGCCAGTACCGCCCTCCGGGCCCCCTATGGCTACACCTTC

D gene: .
V gene: TRBV5-4
clone size: .
J gene: TRBJ2-1
CDR3 protein: CASSAGGRYNEQFF
CDR3 DNA: TGTGCCAGCAGCGCCGGGGGTCGCTACAATGAGCAGTTCTTC

D gene: .
V gene: TRBV29-1
clone size: .
J gene: TRBJ2-3
CDR3 protein: CSVDGVADTQYF
CDR3 DNA: TGCAGCGTTGACGGGGTGGCAGATACGCAGTATTTT

D gene: TRBD2
V gene: TRBV19
clone size: .
J gene: TRBJ2-3
CDR3 protein: CASTIAGGTDTQYF
CDR3 DNA: TGTGCCAGTACCATAGCGGGGGGCACAGATACGCAGTATTTT

D gene: .
V gene: TRBV5-5
clone size: .
J gene: TRBJ2-5
CDR3 protein: CASSPTHRQETQYF
CDR3 DNA: TGTGCCAGCAGCCCCACCCACAGACAAGAGACCCAGTACTTC

D gene: .
V gene: TRBV6-5
clone size: once
J gene: TRBJ1-1
CDR3 protein: CASSYSTMAEAFF
CDR3 DNA: TGTGCCAGCAGTTACTCGACAATGGCTGAAGCTTTCTTT

D gene: .
V gene: TRBV9
clone size: once
J gene: TRBJ1-1
CDR3 protein: CASSAGSKTEAFF
CDR3 DNA: TGTGCCAGCAGCGCAGGGAGCAAAACTGAAGCTTTCTTT